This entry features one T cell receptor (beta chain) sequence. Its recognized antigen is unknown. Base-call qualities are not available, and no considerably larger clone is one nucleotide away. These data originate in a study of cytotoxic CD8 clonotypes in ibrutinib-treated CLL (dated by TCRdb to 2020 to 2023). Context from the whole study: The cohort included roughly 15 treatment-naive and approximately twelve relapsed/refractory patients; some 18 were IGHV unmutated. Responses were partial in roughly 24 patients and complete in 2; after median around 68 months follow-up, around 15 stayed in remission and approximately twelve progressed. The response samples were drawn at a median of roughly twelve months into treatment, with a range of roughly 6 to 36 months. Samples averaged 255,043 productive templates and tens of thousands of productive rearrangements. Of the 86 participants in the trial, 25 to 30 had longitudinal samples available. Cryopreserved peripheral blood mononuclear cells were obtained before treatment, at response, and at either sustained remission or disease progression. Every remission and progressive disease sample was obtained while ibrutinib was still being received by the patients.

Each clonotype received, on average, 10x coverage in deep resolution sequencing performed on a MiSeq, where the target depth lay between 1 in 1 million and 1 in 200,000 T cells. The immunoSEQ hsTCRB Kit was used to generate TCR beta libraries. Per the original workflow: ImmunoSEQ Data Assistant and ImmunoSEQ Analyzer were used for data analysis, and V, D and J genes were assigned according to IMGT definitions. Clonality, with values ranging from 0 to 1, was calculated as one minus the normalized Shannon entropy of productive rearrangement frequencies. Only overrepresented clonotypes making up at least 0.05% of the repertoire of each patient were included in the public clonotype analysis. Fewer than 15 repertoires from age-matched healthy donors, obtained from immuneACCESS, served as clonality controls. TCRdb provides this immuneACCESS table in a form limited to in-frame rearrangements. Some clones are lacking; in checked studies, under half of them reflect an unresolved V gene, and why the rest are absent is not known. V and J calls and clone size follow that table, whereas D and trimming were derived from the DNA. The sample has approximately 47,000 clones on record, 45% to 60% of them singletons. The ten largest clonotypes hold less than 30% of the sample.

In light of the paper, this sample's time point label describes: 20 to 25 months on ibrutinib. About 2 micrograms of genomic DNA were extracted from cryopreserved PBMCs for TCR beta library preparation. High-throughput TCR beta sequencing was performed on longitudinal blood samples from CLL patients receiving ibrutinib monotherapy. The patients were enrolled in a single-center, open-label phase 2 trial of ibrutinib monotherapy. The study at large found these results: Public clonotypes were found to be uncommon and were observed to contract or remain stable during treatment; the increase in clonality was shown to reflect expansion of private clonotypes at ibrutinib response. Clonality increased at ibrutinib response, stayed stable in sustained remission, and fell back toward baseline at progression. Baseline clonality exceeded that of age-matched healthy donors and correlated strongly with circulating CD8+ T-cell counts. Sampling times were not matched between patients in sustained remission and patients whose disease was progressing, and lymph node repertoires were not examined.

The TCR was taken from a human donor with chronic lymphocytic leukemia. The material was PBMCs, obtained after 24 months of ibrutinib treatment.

DNA sequence: TGTGCCAGCAGTTTACAGGACAAAGGGAGGGGCTACACCTTC. This translates into CASSLQDKGRGYTF. The V gene is TRBV2 and the J gene is TRBJ1-2; the D gene is possibly TRBD1, with 5 bases matching. Sequences SNHLY (CDR1) and FYNNEI (CDR2) are obtained from the germline V gene. V is shortened by 5 bases, J by 8 bases, and the region joining them spans 18 bases. The CDR3 sequence holds 14 residues, the cysteine and phenylalanine included. Only the CDR3 portion is preserved as DNA: 42 bases, with reading frame beginning at the first base.